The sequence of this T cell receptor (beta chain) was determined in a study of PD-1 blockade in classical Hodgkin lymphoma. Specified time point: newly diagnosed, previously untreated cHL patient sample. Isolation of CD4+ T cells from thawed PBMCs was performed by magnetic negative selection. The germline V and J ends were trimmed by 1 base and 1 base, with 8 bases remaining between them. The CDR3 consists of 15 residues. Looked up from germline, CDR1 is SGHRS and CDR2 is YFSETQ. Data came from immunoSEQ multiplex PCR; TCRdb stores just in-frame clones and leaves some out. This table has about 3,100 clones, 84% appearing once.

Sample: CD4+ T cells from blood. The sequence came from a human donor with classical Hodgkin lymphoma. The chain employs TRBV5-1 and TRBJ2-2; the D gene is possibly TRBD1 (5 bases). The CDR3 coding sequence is TGCGCCAGCAGCTTGCGGCAGGGGAACACCGGGGAGCTGTTTTTT. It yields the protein CASSLRQGNTGELFF.